The rows below give T cell receptor beta chains drawn from one sample of a study of spatial heterogeneity in lung cancer. One entry per CDR3 protein, called by TCRdb with MiXCR from the 5' RACE reads. Here the sample spans 20,000 to 25,000 distinct CDR3 sequences, 7% being singletons. The input for sequencing was PBMCs, taken at surgery. The receptors come from a male donor with early-stage non-small cell lung cancer. CDR3s include the opening cysteine and the closing phenylalanine or tryptophan. Each record gives: CDR3 protein, J gene, V gene.

CDR3 protein: CSASRSLQGQITDTQYF
J gene: TRBJ2-3
V gene: TRBV20-1

CDR3 protein: CASSQTGQGYTF
J gene: TRBJ1-2
V gene: TRBV7-2

CDR3 protein: CASSLITSSRLAGGGDTQYF
J gene: TRBJ2-3
V gene: TRBV7-3

CDR3 protein: CSARETAYSNQPQHF
J gene: TRBJ1-5
V gene: TRBV20-1

CDR3 protein: CASSGKLTGANSPLHF
J gene: TRBJ1-6
V gene: TRBV19

CDR3 protein: CASSLAPDNYGYTF
J gene: TRBJ1-2
V gene: TRBV7-2

CDR3 protein: CATSDPSRGTQYF
J gene: TRBJ2-5
V gene: TRBV24-1

CDR3 protein: CASVRGGESDEQYF
J gene: TRBJ2-7
V gene: TRBV6-1

CDR3 protein: CASSLGGLKDIQYF
J gene: TRBJ2-4
V gene: TRBV5-1

CDR3 protein: CSASPRDRGVPNTEAFF
J gene: TRBJ1-1
V gene: TRBV20-1

CDR3 protein: CSARGLASYEQYF
J gene: TRBJ2-7
V gene: TRBV20-1

CDR3 protein: CASSPSQGTNSPLHF
J gene: TRBJ1-6
V gene: TRBV7-2

CDR3 protein: CASSYGQALSDIQYF
J gene: TRBJ2-4
V gene: TRBV5-1

CDR3 protein: CASRMLAGTVYEQYF
J gene: TRBJ2-7
V gene: TRBV28

CDR3 protein: CASSFRTSGRRRSYNEQFF
J gene: TRBJ2-1
V gene: TRBV13

CDR3 protein: CASSQDLRTSGYTDTQYF
J gene: TRBJ2-3
V gene: TRBV4-2

CDR3 protein: CASSQDERGTDTQYF
J gene: TRBJ2-3
V gene: TRBV3-1

CDR3 protein: CASSPRLAARSSYEQYF
J gene: TRBJ2-7
V gene: TRBV6-6

CDR3 protein: CASSLGSLGNTIYF
J gene: TRBJ1-3
V gene: TRBV28

CDR3 protein: CSVKTGRDYNEQFF
J gene: TRBJ2-1
V gene: TRBV20-1

CDR3 protein: CASSETGSNTEAFF
J gene: TRBJ1-1
V gene: TRBV6-4

CDR3 protein: CASSQDKQWGDEQFF
J gene: TRBJ2-1
V gene: TRBV4-1

CDR3 protein: CASSSLAGGTDTQYF
J gene: TRBJ2-3
V gene: TRBV5-1

CDR3 protein: CASSHEQRTEAFF
J gene: TRBJ1-1
V gene: TRBV3-1

CDR3 protein: CSAVLAGGQDEQFF
J gene: TRBJ2-1
V gene: TRBV20-1

CDR3 protein: CASSYGQGGNTIYF
J gene: TRBJ1-3
V gene: TRBV6-6

CDR3 protein: CASSFPGGASVETQYF
J gene: TRBJ2-5
V gene: TRBV6-6